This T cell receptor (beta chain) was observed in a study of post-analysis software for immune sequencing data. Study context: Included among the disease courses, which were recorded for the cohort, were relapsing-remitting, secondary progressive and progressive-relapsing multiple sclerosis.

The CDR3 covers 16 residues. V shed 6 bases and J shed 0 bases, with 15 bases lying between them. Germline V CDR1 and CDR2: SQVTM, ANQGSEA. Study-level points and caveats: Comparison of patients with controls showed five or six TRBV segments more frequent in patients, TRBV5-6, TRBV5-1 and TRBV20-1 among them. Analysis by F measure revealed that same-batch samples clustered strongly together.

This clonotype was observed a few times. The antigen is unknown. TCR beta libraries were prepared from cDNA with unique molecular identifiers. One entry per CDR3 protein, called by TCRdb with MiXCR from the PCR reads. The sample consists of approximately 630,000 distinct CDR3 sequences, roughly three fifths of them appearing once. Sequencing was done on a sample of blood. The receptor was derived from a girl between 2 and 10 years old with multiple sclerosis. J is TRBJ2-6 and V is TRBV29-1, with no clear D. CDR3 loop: CSVAPGLSSGANVLTF. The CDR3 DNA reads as TGCAGCGTCGCGCCGGGCCTGAGCTCTGGGGCCAACGTCCTGACTTTC.